This T cell receptor beta chain originates from a study of shared clonotypes between healthy human individuals. Some clones are missing from TCRdb's copy, which holds only in-frame ones; the method was immunoSEQ multiplex PCR. Among about 1 million clones listed, about four fifths were seen once. Germline assignment: CDR1 SGHTA and CDR2 FQGNSA. The CDR3 runs to 16 residues. J gave up 2 bases and V 1 base, and 5 bases lay outside the gene matches. The sequenced material came from memory CD4+ T cells from PBMCs. As to subset: CD45RA-negative fraction. This sequence was found in a man younger than 35 in good health. Some clones in this sample may be carry-over from other donors' samples. This rearrangement joins TRBV7-2 to TRBJ2-3; TRBD2 agrees at 8 bases. The CDR3 bases are TGTGCCAGCAGCTTAGTCGGGAGGGATAACACAGATACGCAGTATTTT. It codes for CASSLVGRDNTDTQYF.